One sample yielded the 28 T cell receptor beta chains listed below, sequenced in a study of OX40 agonist ivuxolimab in advanced cancers. Clones were read by immunoSEQ multiplex PCR, and TCRdb kept only the in-frame ones, dropping some. The table records about 72,000 clones, approximately 90% of them present only once. Specimen: CD4+ or CD8+ T cells sorted from blood, collected in a trial of the OX40 agonist ivuxolimab. All receptors derive from an adult with an advanced solid tumor such as melanoma, head and neck, liver or kidney cancer.

Written as DNA, the CDR3 is TGTGCCAGCGACAGGGGAATTACCAGGAACACCGGGGAGCTGTTTTTT. Residues: CASDRGITRNTGELFF. V usage is TRBV28 and J usage is TRBJ2-2, with 8 bases aligning to TRBD1. The V segment lost 8 bases and the J segment 1 base; nucleotides outside the gene matches: 9. Germline CDR1 MDHEN, CDR2 SYDVKM. The CDR3 length is 16 residues.

The rearrangement joins TRBV21-1 to TRBJ2-5. TRBV21-1 constitutes a pseudogene. The CDR3 has 17 amino acids. The CDR3 sequence: CASSKNPVRGVVETQYF. CDR3 bases: TGTGCCAGCAGCAAAAACCCTGTGAGGGGAGTCGTCGAGACCCAGTACTTC.

This chain connects TRBV6-1 to TRBJ2-3, with 11 bases lining up with TRBD2. Germline loops: CDR1 MNHNS, CDR2 SASEGT. J lost 7 bases, V lost 6 bases, and 9 bases had no gene match. The CDR3 has 15 residues. The CDR3 region is CASRKGLAEVNTQYF. CDR3 nucleotide sequence: TGTGCCAGCAGGAAGGGACTAGCGGAAGTTAATACGCAGTATTTT.

The V gene is TRBV30, the J gene TRBJ1-1, with unresolved D. The CDR3 has 14 residues. The germline V and J ends were trimmed by 3 bases and 5 bases, with 16 bases remaining between them. Germline V CDR1 and CDR2: GTSNPN, SVGIG (reference sequence). DNA of the CDR3: TGTGCCTGGAGGGACCAATCAGGAGCTACTGAAGCTTTCTTT. Its translation is CAWRDQSGATEAFF.

This chain's CDR3 is CASSILGRRLFF. In DNA form, the CDR3 reads TGTGCCAGTAGTATTCTTGGCAGGCGACTGTTTTTT. This chain joins TRBV19 and TRBJ1-4; D not resolved. The CDR3 consists of 12 residues. Looked up from germline, CDR1 is LNHDA and CDR2 is SQIVND (reference sequence). V dropped 3 bases and J dropped 13 bases, with 12 bases sitting between them.

Points on this clone: The junction does not match germline at one end; this may be a read error. This specimen includes other DNA sequences encoding the same CDR3. The CDR3 region has the DNA TGTGCCAGCAGCCCAAGGTGGGACGGCTCCTATGAGCAGTACTTC. It is translated as CASSPRWDGSYEQYF. The V gene is TRBV7-9, the J gene TRBJ2-7, with D tentatively TRBD1 or TRBD2 (5 bases each). This CDR3 region has 15 residues. The V gene's germline CDR1 is SEHNR and CDR2 FQNEAQ (reference sequence).

This chain uses TRBV6-5 with TRBJ1-1; D remains unclear. Deletions cut 2 bases from V and 3 bases from J, with 13 bases between. Per germline, CDR1 MNHEY and CDR2 SVGAGI. This CDR3 has 15 amino acids. CDR3 sequence reads: CASSYTYDTHTEAFF. CDR3 coding DNA: TGTGCCAGCAGTTACACCTATGACACCCACACTGAAGCTTTCTTT.

The chain recombines TRBV7-9 with TRBJ2-7; D is ambiguous. V lost 6 bases and J lost 3, with 6 bases in between. From germline, CDR1 is SEHNR and CDR2 FQNEAQ (reference sequence). The CDR3 totals 11 residues. The CDR3 loop reads CASSPIYEQYF. As DNA, the CDR3 is TGTGCCAGCAGTCCGATCTACGAGCAGTACTTC.

This chain links TRBV10-3 with TRBJ2-5, with D tentatively TRBD1 or TRBD2 (7 bases each). The CDR3 covers 15 residues. Germline lookup yields CDR1 ENHRY and CDR2 SYGVKD. V was pared by 3 bases and J by 4 bases, with 15 bases between. The CDR3 DNA reads TGTGCCATCAGTGACCAGGGGGGGCTGGTAGAGACCCAGTACTTC. Its protein is CAISDQGGLVETQYF.

The chain carries TRBV11-3 and TRBJ2-1; D gene unclear. Trimming cost V 3 bases and J 7 bases, with 7 bases left between them. From germline, CDR1 is SGHNT and CDR2 YENEEA. This CDR3 spans 12 amino acids. The CDR3 sequence is CASSFWGNEQFF. The CDR3 bases are TGTGCCAGCAGCTTTTGGGGTAATGAGCAGTTCTTC. Drawing the rest from reference TRBV11-3 and TRBJ2-1, the complete variable domain is EAGVVQSPRYKIIEKKQPVAFWCNPISGHNTLYWYLQNLGQGPELLIRYENEEAVDDSQLPKDRFSAERLKGVDSTLKIQPAELGDSAVYLCASSFWGNEQFFGPGTRLTVL.

The chain employs TRBV6-5 and TRBJ2-7, with 8 bases matching TRBD2. The CDR3 is 16 amino acids. Germline-derived CDR1 and CDR2 are MNHEY and SVGAGI. J gave up 2 bases and V 2 bases, and 8 bases lay outside the gene matches. This CDR3 is CASSYNVGGGTYEQYF. CDR3 sequence (DNA): TGTGCCAGCAGTTACAACGTAGGCGGGGGGACCTACGAGCAGTACTTC.

This clone was detected a few times. This rearrangement joins TRBV9 to TRBJ2-2, with TRBD1 identical over 11 bases. The CDR3 extends over 16 amino acids. Germline V gene data show CDR1 as SGDLS and CDR2 as YYNGEE. Trimming cost V 0 bases and J 6 bases; bases outside gene matches: 4. The CDR3 spells CASSVGTGGSPGELFF. The CDR3 DNA sequence: TGTGCCAGCAGCGTAGGGACAGGGGGCTCTCCCGGGGAGCTGTTTTTT.

This chain joins TRBV6-5 and TRBJ2-3; TRBD1 or TRBD2 may be the D gene (5 bases each). The CDR3 covers 14 residues. Germline lookup yields CDR1 MNHEY and CDR2 SVGAGI. V shed 8 bases and J shed 6 bases, with 18 bases lying between them. The CDR3 is CASGLGDGADTQYF. The CDR3 DNA sequence: TGTGCCAGCGGGCTAGGGGACGGAGCCGATACGCAGTATTTT.

The V call is TRBV5-1, the J call TRBJ2-6; the D gene is possibly TRBD2 (7 bases). Germline CDR1 and CDR2: SGHRS and YFSETQ. V lost 1 base and J lost 6, with 11 bases in between. There are 15 residues in the CDR3. The CDR3 reads CASSLWGGVANVLTF. The CDR3 nucleotides read TGCGCCAGCAGCTTGTGGGGGGGCGTGGCCAACGTCCTGACTTTC.

The chain employs TRBV10-3 and TRBJ2-5, with 9 positions matching TRBD2. Germline-derived CDR1 and CDR2 are ENHRY and SYGVKD. The CDR3 consists of 15 residues. V shed 3 bases, J shed 2 bases, and the junction held 4 bases outside the gene matches. For the CDR3, the DNA is TGTGCCATCAGTGAATCGCGGGGGGGACAAGAGACCCAGTACTTC. Its protein product is CAISESRGGQETQYF.

The gene calls are TRBV11-2 and TRBJ2-7; perhaps TRBD2 as D (6 bases). The CDR3 loop spans 16 amino acids. V lost 1 base to trimming and J lost 7 bases, with 20 bases between them. Per the germline V gene, CDR1 is SGHAT and CDR2 is FQNNGV. The CDR3 here is CASSLGSVVAGMEQYF. CDR3 DNA sequence: TGTGCCAGCAGCTTAGGGTCGGTCGTGGCGGGGATGGAGCAGTACTTC. Full variable domain (outside the CDR3, taken from reference TRBV11-2 and TRBJ2-7): EAGVAQSPRYKIIEKRQSVAFWCNPISGHATLYWYQQILGQGPKLLIQFQNNGVVDDSQLPKDRFSAERLKGVDSTLKIQPAKLEDSAVYLCASSLGSVVAGMEQYFGPGTRLTVT.

The chain's CDR3 is CASSSGLAGINSYNEQFF. The CDR3 bases are TGCGCCAGCAGCTCGGGACTAGCGGGCATAAACTCCTACAATGAGCAGTTCTTC. The chain is built from TRBV5-1 and TRBJ2-1; 12 positions agree with TRBD2. Per the germline V gene, CDR1 is SGHRS and CDR2 is YFSETQ. The CDR3 runs to 18 residues. V was clipped by 3 bases and J by 0 bases; unmatched bases: 7. The full variable domain, in which reference TRBV5-1 and TRBJ2-1 provide the parts outside the CDR3, is KAGVTQTPRYLIKTRGQQVTLSCSPISGHRSVSWYQQTPGQGLQFLFEYFSETQRNKGNFPGRFSGRQFSNSRSEMNVSTLELGDSALYLCASSSGLAGINSYNEQFFGPGTRLTVL.

This clone was counted between two and nine times. V usage is TRBV5-1 and J usage is TRBJ1-5, with no clear D. There are 15 residues in the CDR3. V lost 0 bases to trimming and J lost 6 bases, with 13 bases between them. CDR1 and CDR2 (germline): SGHRS, YFSETQ. The CDR3 region has the DNA TGCGCCAGCAGCTTGGGATCCGCGAGGGCTCAGCCCCAGCATTTT. The encoded protein is CASSLGSARAQPQHF.

Here the CDR3 reads CASSRGQGRGGFNYGYTF. CDR3 bases: TGTGCCAGCAGCCGGGGACAGGGGAGAGGCGGATTTAACTATGGCTACACCTTC. The chain combines TRBV7-2 with TRBJ1-2; 10 nucleotides match TRBD1. The CDR3 has 18 amino acids. In germline, CDR1 is SGHTA, CDR2 FQGNSA. Trimming at V came to 5 bases and at J to 1 base, leaving 13 bases not matched to a gene.

V usage is TRBV7-2 and J usage is TRBJ2-1; D gene ambiguous. Germline V gene data show CDR1 as SGHTA and CDR2 as FQGNSA. V was pared by 5 bases and J by 4 bases, with 12 bases between. This CDR3 spans 14 amino acids. Here the CDR3 reads CASSQTSGYNEQFF. The CDR3 DNA reads TGTGCCAGCAGCCAGACGTCCGGGTACAATGAGCAGTTCTTC.

The chain couples TRBV11-1 to TRBJ2-1; 10 nucleotides agree with TRBD1. The V and J ends lost 3 bases and 4 bases, in that order; junction bases with no gene match: 3. The CDR3 has 15 residues. Germline CDR1 reads SGHAT; CDR2 reads FQDESV (reference sequence). CDR3 amino acids: CASSLGQGFYNEQFF. The CDR3 nucleotides are TGTGCCAGCAGCTTGGGACAGGGGTTTTACAATGAGCAGTTCTTC.

The chain links TRBV10-3 to TRBJ2-7, with TRBD1 matching over 7 bases. This CDR3 contains 14 residues. Per the germline V gene, CDR1 is ENHRY and CDR2 is SYGVKD. V shed 11 bases and J 0 bases; nucleotides not matched to a gene: 10. The CDR3 here is CAATGTASSYEQYF. The CDR3 DNA is TGTGCCGCGACCGGGACAGCGAGCTCCTACGAGCAGTACTTC.

This chain's CDR3 is CASTGMNTEAFF. Here the CDR3 DNA reads TGTGCCAGCACAGGGATGAACACTGAAGCTTTCTTT. J is TRBJ1-1 and V is TRBV6-5; D is possibly TRBD1 (5 bases). The V end was cut by 7 bases, the J end by 0 bases, with 6 bases between. Germline CDR1 and CDR2: MNHEY and SVGAGI. The CDR3 consists of 12 residues.

This clone was picked up a small number of times. This chain connects TRBV14 to TRBJ1-2; D is possibly TRBD1 (5 bases). Trimming shortened V by 1 base and J by 2 bases, and 5 bases separated the two germline ends. Germline values: CDR1 SGHDN, CDR2 FVKESK. The CDR3 has 13 amino acids. The CDR3 loop is CASSQGGNYGYTF. The CDR3 DNA follows: TGTGCCAGCAGCCAAGGGGGGAACTATGGCTACACCTTC.

V gene TRBV11-3 combines with J gene TRBJ2-7, with D unresolved. CDR3 size: 12 residues. Per the germline V gene, CDR1 is SGHNT and CDR2 is YENEEA. Trimming stripped 8 bases from V and 3 bases from J, with 11 bases between. The CDR3 protein is CASGRSGYEQYF. The CDR3 coding sequence is TGTGCCAGCGGCAGATCGGGCTACGAGCAGTACTTC.

This chain uses TRBV11-3 with TRBJ2-2, with 9 bases lining up with TRBD2. V was clipped by 1 base and J by 4 bases; unmatched bases: 1. Germline loops: CDR1 SGHNT, CDR2 YENEEA. The CDR3 runs 15 residues. In nucleotides, the CDR3 is TGTGCCAGCAGCTTAGGACTAGCGGTCACCGGGGAGCTGTTTTTT. Encoded protein: CASSLGLAVTGELFF.

The chain joins TRBV14 to TRBJ2-3, with 7 nucleotides matching TRBD2. CDR1 and CDR2 (germline): SGHDN, FVKESK. Trimming took 0 bases from V and 8 from J; bases not matched to a gene: 5. This CDR3 has 14 amino acids. CDR3 sequence reads: CASSQEWEGSTQYF. CDR3 DNA sequence: TGTGCCAGCAGCCAAGAATGGGAGGGGAGTACGCAGTATTTT.

The V gene is TRBV10-3, the J gene TRBJ2-1; 9 nucleotides match TRBD2. The CDR3 is 15 amino acids. Germline V gene sequence: CDR1 ENHRY, CDR2 SYGVKD. The trim removed 2 bases at V and 7 bases at J, leaving 6 bases unmatched. CDR3 region: CAISEVASGKNEQFF. The CDR3 bases are TGTGCCATCAGTGAGGTCGCTAGCGGGAAGAATGAGCAGTTCTTC.